These T cell receptor beta chains were read from a single sample in a study of blood T cell repertoires in COVID-19. Only in-frame clones appear in the TCRdb table, and some are missing; sequencing was by immunoSEQ multiplex PCR. The profile shows about 210,000 clones, 84% of them singletons. Sequencing used peripheral blood. The receptors here all came from a woman aged 45 to 65 with active or convalescent COVID-19. Each CDR3 is given with its conserved first and last residue. Fields, in order: D gene, clone size, J gene, V gene, CDR3 protein, CDR3 DNA. The D gene is left open where the match is weak. The size field is filled for only some rows; it gives once, few, many or a size class.

>NA|NA|TRBJ2-2|TRBV2
CAGGEHTGELFF
TGTGCCGGCGGGGAGCACACCGGGGAGCTGTTTTTT
>TRBD2|NA|TRBJ2-1|TRBV5-6
CASSPGLAGVSVYNEQFF
TGTGCCAGCAGCCCTGGGCTAGCGGGCGTTTCCGTCTACAATGAGCAGTTCTTC
>NA|NA|TRBJ1-2|TRBV29-1
CSVEDRRGKSYGYTF
TGCAGCGTTGAAGATCGGAGAGGGAAAAGCTATGGCTACACCTTC
>TRBD1|NA|TRBJ1-2|TRBV6-5
CASSKPGQGNYGYTF
TGTGCCAGCAGCAAGCCCGGACAGGGGAACTATGGCTACACCTTC
>NA|NA|TRBJ1-6|TRBV15
CATSREGAGDSPLHF
TGTGCCACCAGCAGAGAGGGGGCTGGTGATTCACCCCTCCACTTT
>TRBD1|NA|TRBJ2-5|TRBV19
CASSSTGGKETQYF
TGTGCCAGTAGTTCGACAGGGGGTAAGGAGACCCAGTACTTC
>NA|NA|TRBJ1-1|TRBV6-6
CAGSYSPGMNTEAFF
TGTGCCGGCAGTTACTCCCCAGGGATGAACACTGAAGCTTTCTTT
>TRBD1|NA|TRBJ1-4|TRBV3-1/TRBV3-2
CASSRTGAGEKLFF
TGTGCCAGCAGCCGCACAGGGGCGGGCGAAAAACTGTTTTTT
>TRBD2|NA|TRBJ2-1|TRBV28
CASSQPSSGELGEQFF
TGTGCCAGCAGCCAGCCTTCTAGCGGGGAACTAGGGGAGCAGTTCTTC
>TRBD1|NA|TRBJ1-1|TRBV11-2
CASSRPDRGNTEAFF
TGTGCCAGCAGCAGACCGGACAGGGGGAACACTGAAGCTTTCTTT
>TRBD1|once|TRBJ2-1|TRBV24-1
CATSDHTPGQGYNEQFF
TGTGCCACCAGTGATCATACCCCGGGACAGGGGTACAATGAGCAGTTCTTC
>TRBD1|NA|TRBJ2-3|TRBV7-6
CASSQGDRARDTQYF
TGTGCCAGCAGCCAGGGGGATCGAGCGCGAGATACGCAGTATTTT
>TRBD1|NA|TRBJ1-3|TRBV28
CASSQLQGASDTIYF
TGTGCCAGCAGCCAGCTCCAGGGGGCCTCGGACACCATATATTTT
>NA|many|TRBJ1-1|TRBV7-8
CASSFLDTEAFF
TGTGCCAGCAGCTTTCTCGACACTGAAGCTTTCTTT
>NA|NA|TRBJ1-1|TRBV5-1
CASSFTAGQGTEAFF
TGCGCCAGCAGCTTCACGGCGGGTCAAGGGACTGAAGCTTTCTTT